This T cell receptor (beta chain) appears in the sequencing data of a study of cytomegalovirus exposure and HLA in healthy donors. PCR employed 60 Vbeta and 13 Jbeta primers. TCRdb's copy holds only in-frame clones and misses some; the assay was immunoSEQ multiplex PCR. This table has around 190,000 clones, 60% to 80% appearing once. Points on this clone: No antigen is known for it.

Germline assignment: CDR1 MNHNS and CDR2 SASEGT. Germline trimming cut 3 bases from V and 9 bases from J; bases unmatched to any gene: 2. There are 13 residues in the CDR3. Study findings and constraints: In a later analysis, the majority of CMV-associated beta chains seemingly showed HLA restriction. Confirmation in vitro established that a few CMV-associated chains were specific for CMV antigens.

Regarding donors, all were healthy bone marrow donors. The sample comprised PBMCs. This TCR was sampled from a woman aged 25 to 39 in good health and CMV-seropositive. The V and J genes are TRBV6-1 and TRBJ2-1; 10 nucleotides match TRBD1. CDR3 amino acids: CASSETGGVEQFF. DNA for the CDR3: TGTGCCAGCAGTGAGACAGGGGGCGTTGAGCAGTTCTTC.